These 26 T cell receptor beta chains share one sample of origin, sequenced in a study of breast tumors, draining lymph nodes, adjacent tissues. TCRdb re-called the multiplex PCR reads with MiXCR, one entry per CDR3 protein. The repertoire includes around 25,000 distinct CDR3 sequences, about 24% of them detected once, and roughly 14% sits in the top ten. The sequenced sample was breast tumor tissue. The receptor set was obtained from a female donor with breast cancer. Some clones in this sample may be carry-over from other donors' samples.

This clonotype was seen many times. The chain links TRBV11-2 to TRBJ2-1, with 11 bases that match TRBD2. The CDR3 totals 16 residues. The germline CDR1 and CDR2 sequences are SGHAT and FQNNGV. Unmatched junction bases numbered 10, after V lost 5 bases and J lost 7 bases. The CDR3 reads CASSRSRSSGRNEQFF. CDR3 coding DNA: TGTGCCAGCAGCCGAAGTAGGTCTAGCGGGAGGAATGAGCAGTTCTTC.

The table lists this clonotype with many counts. CDR3 region: CAISQGGYIPNYGYTF. The CDR3 nucleotides read TGTGCCATCAGTCAGGGGGGTTATATCCCTAACTATGGCTACACCTTC. V and J are TRBV10-3 and TRBJ1-2, with 7 positions matching TRBD1. The CDR3 has 16 residues. Per germline, CDR1 ENHRY and CDR2 SYGVKD. J was trimmed by 0 bases and V by 5 bases; bases with no gene match: 9.

This clonotype was counted ten times or more. The gene calls are TRBV7-9 and TRBJ1-6; 10 bases line up with TRBD1. CDR1 and CDR2 from the germline V gene are SEHNR and FQNEAQ (reference sequence). Trimming cost V 4 bases and J 11 bases; bases outside gene matches: 5. The CDR3 is 14 residues long. Written as DNA, the CDR3 is TGTGCCAGCAGCTCGGGACAGGGGATGACACCCCTCCACTTT. Encoded protein: CASSSGQGMTPLHF.

Concerning this clonotype itself: No conserved phenylalanine or tryptophan is present at the end of the CDR3, so a read error is the likely explanation. The limits of the CDR3 on the DNA are not certain, so only TCRdb's listed CDR3 is given. The V and J genes are TRBV7-2 and TRBJ2-7; the table's TRBD1 call for D was not verified on the DNA. CDR1 SGHTA and CDR2 FQGNSA come from the germline V gene. Termini included, the CDR3 measures 15 amino acids. The CDR3: CASSLLGDRGYELYC.

As for this clonotype: The junction departs from the called germline gene at one end, perhaps through a read error. The chain recombines TRBV2 with TRBJ2-3; 10 bases map to TRBD2. Germline-derived CDR1 and CDR2 are SNHLY and FYNNEI. The CDR3 contains 17 residues. For the CDR3, the DNA is TGTGCCGGCAGTGAATCGGCTAGCGGGAGAGGGGCAGATACGCAGTATTTT. This codes for CAGSESASGRGADTQYF.

Regarding this clonotype: A read error may be the cause here, since a much bigger clone is one base away. The chain links TRBV7-6 to TRBJ2-2; TRBD2 matches 7 bases. The CDR3 totals 15 residues. Germline lookup yields CDR1 SGHVS and CDR2 FNYEAQ. The CDR3 is CASSLSGANTGEPFF. The CDR3 bases are TGTGCCAGCAGCCTCAGCGGGGCGAACACCGGGGAGCCGTTTTTT.

On this clonotype itself: At one end, the junction sequence differs from germline, possibly due to a read error. CDR3 region: CASGQGFEKLFF. CDR3 DNA: TGTGCCAGCGGCCAGGGGTTTGAAAAACTGTTTTTC. The chain couples TRBV3-1 to TRBJ1-4; D is possibly TRBD1 (6 bases). Germline V gives CDR1 LGHDT, CDR2 YNNKEL (reference sequence). The CDR3 runs 12 residues.

This clonotype was counted many times. This chain connects TRBV7-3 to TRBJ2-7; TRBD2 aligns across 7 bases. Trimming at V came to 3 bases and at J to 6 bases, leaving 2 bases not matched to a gene. The CDR3 is 12 amino acids. CDR1 and CDR2 (germline): SGHTA, FQGTGA. The CDR3 nucleotides are TGTGCCAGCAGCTTTTTAGCGGGCGAGCAGTACTTC. Protein: CASSFLAGEQYF.

This clonotype was observed at least ten times. The chain joins TRBV20-1 to TRBJ2-7, with TRBD1 matching over 8 bases. Looked up from germline, CDR1 is DFQATT and CDR2 is SNEGSKA (reference sequence). Unmatched junction bases numbered 3, after V lost 6 bases and J lost 2 bases. This CDR3 has 12 residues. The CDR3 sequence: CSAWDRTYEQYF. The CDR3 DNA is TGCAGTGCATGGGACAGGACCTACGAGCAGTACTTC.

V is TRBV20-1 and J is TRBJ1-1, with a weak D call TRBD1 (5 bases). The CDR3 has 15 residues. The V gene lost 6 bases and the J gene lost 1 base, with 18 bases spanning the gap. Germline V gene sequence: CDR1 DFQATT, CDR2 SNEGSKA (reference sequence). This CDR3 reads CSAPGRVGGNTEAFF. CDR3 nucleotides: TGCAGTGCCCCTGGCAGGGTCGGAGGGAACACTGAAGCTTTCTTT.

The DNA of the CDR3 is TGTGCCAGCAGCTCCGCGGCGGGAGGACACACAGATACGCAGTATTTT. It encodes CASSSAAGGHTDTQYF. This chain joins TRBV28 and TRBJ2-3, with TRBD2 identical over 8 bases. CDR1 MDHEN and CDR2 SYDVKM come from the germline V gene. Trimming removed 6 bases from V and 2 bases from J; junction bases left unmatched: 10. The CDR3 sequence is 16 residues long.

This clonotype was counted ten times or more. The chain uses TRBV10-3 and TRBJ2-1; D perhaps matches TRBD1 (7 bases). There are 17 residues in the CDR3. Per germline, CDR1 ENHRY and CDR2 SYGVKD. V lost 2 bases, J lost 2 bases, and 16 bases lay in between. CDR3 sequence reads: CAISETGDSNAYNEQFF. The CDR3, as DNA: TGTGCCATCAGTGAGACAGGGGACTCCAACGCCTACAATGAGCAGTTCTTC.

In this sample, this clonotype turned up a few times. Written as DNA, the CDR3 is TGTGCCAGCCCAGTCTGCCCCGGGACCTACACAGATACGCAGTATTTT. Protein: CASPVCPGTYTDTQYF. V is TRBV28 and J is TRBJ2-3, with D possibly called TRBD1 or TRBD2 (5 bases each). The V gene's germline CDR1 is MDHEN and CDR2 SYDVKM. Trimming took 8 bases from V and 2 from J, leaving 20 bases between them. This CDR3 spans 16 amino acids.

This clonotype appeared a single time. Because the CDR3 is missing its conserved closing phenylalanine or tryptophan, this is likely a read error. The chain joins TRBV9 to TRBJ2-1; unclear D gene. V was cut by 7 bases and J by 4 bases, with 12 bases left in between. CDR1 and CDR2 from the germline V gene are SGDLS and YYNGEE. This CDR3 is built from 13 residues. CDR3 loop: CASGPGHYNEQFV. CDR3 sequence (DNA): TGTGCCAGCGGCCCTGGCCATTACAATGAGCAGTTCGTC.

This clonotype came up many times. The rearrangement joins TRBV20-1 to TRBJ2-1, with 10 bases lining up with TRBD2. The CDR3 is made up of 15 amino acids. Germline-derived CDR1 and CDR2 are DFQATT and SNEGSKA (reference sequence). V lost 1 base, J lost 9 bases, and 9 bases stayed unmatched. Here the CDR3 DNA reads TGCAGTGCTAGAGGTCCTCTAGCGGGAGTATCTGAGCAGTTCTTC. Translation: CSARGPLAGVSEQFF.

This clonotype was detected only a few times. The CDR3 protein is CASSFNGANTEAFF. The DNA of the CDR3 is TGTGCCAGCAGTTTCAACGGAGCGAACACTGAAGCTTTCTTT. J is TRBJ1-1 and V is TRBV27; no clear D. V lost 3 bases and J 1 base, leaving 9 bases between the germline ends. Looked up from germline, CDR1 is MNHEY and CDR2 is SMNVEV (reference sequence). The CDR3 totals 14 residues.

This chain connects TRBV5-1 to TRBJ1-1; no clear D. Per germline, CDR1 SGHRS and CDR2 YFSETQ. V was cut by 3 bases and J by 1 base, with 10 bases left in between. CDR3 length: 14 amino acids. For the CDR3, the DNA is TGCGCCAGCAGCTCGGAAGGCCGGAACACTGAAGCTTTCTTT. Its translation: CASSSEGRNTEAFF.

This clonotype is medium-sized within its sample. The V call is TRBV12-3 or TRBV12-4, the J call TRBJ2-7; no clear D. V was shortened by 1 base and J by 5 bases, with 6 bases between the two germline ends. The CDR3 spans 12 residues. CDR3 sequence reads: CASSLVIHEQYF. The CDR3 nucleotides are TGTGCCAGCAGTTTAGTAATCCACGAGCAGTACTTC.

This clonotype was seen ten or more times. The CDR3 nucleotides read TGCAGTGCTAATCCTCCCGGACTAGCAGATACGCAGTATTTT. It translates to CSANPPGLADTQYF. The chain carries TRBV20-1 and TRBJ2-3; 7 nucleotides align to TRBD2. The CDR3 has 14 residues. V lost 4 bases, J lost 4 bases, and 8 bases stayed unmatched. Germline lookup yields CDR1 DFQATT and CDR2 SNEGSKA (reference sequence).

The rearrangement joins TRBV28 to TRBJ2-3; 9 bases fit TRBD1. CDR1 is MDHEN and CDR2 is SYDVKM in the germline V gene. Germline trimming cut 6 bases from V and 4 bases from J; bases unmatched to any gene: 8. The CDR3 has 15 amino acids. CDR3: CASRTTTGGADTQYF. CDR3 DNA: TGTGCCAGCAGAACTACCACAGGGGGCGCAGATACGCAGTATTTT.

A few counts support this clonotype. The chain carries TRBV30 and TRBJ2-1, with 9 nucleotides matching TRBD1. This CDR3 has 16 amino acids. V was clipped by 3 bases and J by 7 bases; unmatched bases: 13. Germline-derived CDR1 and CDR2 are GTSNPN and SVGIG (reference sequence). CDR3 loop: CAWRDAPGQGMNEQFF. The CDR3 bases are TGTGCCTGGAGAGACGCCCCGGGACAGGGTATGAATGAGCAGTTCTTC.

This clonotype was seen many times. V gene TRBV4-2 combines with J gene TRBJ1-3, with D possibly being TRBD1 (5 bases). CDR3 length: 18 residues. Trimming took off 0 bases at V and 3 bases at J, with 18 bases between the two ends. From germline, CDR1 is LGHNA and CDR2 YNFKEQ. DNA of the CDR3: TGTGCCAGCAGCCAAGATCCGCCCCGATCCCAGGGTGGAAACACCATATATTTT. This translates into CASSQDPPRSQGGNTIYF.

Notes on this clonotype: A much larger clonotype is one base distant, so this may be a read error. As the CDR3 is not closed by the conserved phenylalanine or tryptophan, this likely results from a read error. The V gene is TRBV28, the J gene TRBJ2-1; D call uncertain. V was shortened by 0 bases and J by 10 bases, with 7 bases between the two germline ends. The CDR3 sequence is 12 residues long. Germline lookup yields CDR1 MDHEN and CDR2 SYDVKM. The CDR3 DNA is TGTGCCAGCAGTTTATGGACACGGGAGCAGTTCTCC. Translating it yields CASSLWTREQFS.

This clonotype has ten or more counts. CDR3 region: CASSVDPGQGAGKGYTF. CDR3 nucleotide sequence: TGTGCCAGCAGCGTAGACCCCGGACAGGGGGCTGGGAAGGGCTACACCTTC. The chain couples TRBV9 to TRBJ1-2; 11 bases fit TRBD1. J gave up 8 bases and V 0 bases, and 12 bases lay outside the gene matches. The germline V gene has CDR1 SGDLS and CDR2 YYNGEE. CDR3 length: 17 amino acids.

This clonotype was seen at least ten times. This rearrangement joins TRBV6-6 to TRBJ2-6; 9 nucleotides align to TRBD2. The CDR3 spans 17 residues. Germline V gene data show CDR1 as MNHNY and CDR2 as SVGAGI (reference sequence). V shed 7 bases and J 0 bases; nucleotides not matched to a gene: 7. CDR3 protein: CASTLAGPSSGANVLTF. The CDR3 DNA sequence: TGTGCCAGCACCCTAGCGGGACCCAGCTCTGGGGCCAACGTCCTGACTTTC.

The V and J genes are TRBV19 and TRBJ1-1; D is unresolved. CDR1 is LNHDA, CDR2 SQIVND, per germline (reference sequence). Trimming stripped 6 bases from V and 7 bases from J, with 18 bases between. The CDR3 is made up of 14 amino acids. The CDR3 is CASSPSSAVGEAFF. As DNA, the CDR3 is TGTGCCAGTAGCCCTTCCTCAGCGGTGGGTGAAGCTTTCTTT. Filled out from reference TRBV19 and TRBJ1-1, the complete variable domain reads DGGITQSPKYLFRKEGQNVTLSCEQNLNHDAMYWYRQDPGQGLRLIYYSQIVNDFQKGDIAEGYSVSREKKESFPLTVTSAQKNPTAFYLCASSPSSAVGEAFFGQGTRLTVV.